The 27 T cell receptor beta chains reported below all come from one sample, sequenced in a study of T-cell reconstitution after alpha-beta-depleted transplantation in children. Unique molecular identifiers were incorporated when the TCRbeta library was constructed. TCRdb re-called the PCR reads with MiXCR, one entry per CDR3 protein. The sample lists 90,000 to 100,000 distinct CDR3 sequences, more than 20% occurring once. This sample comprised PBMCs, obtained before TCRalphabeta/CD19-depleted stem cell transplant. The receptors here all came from a boy aged 2 to 10 with acute lymphoblastic leukemia, due to receive a stem cell transplant.

V usage is TRBV5-1 and J usage is TRBJ1-2; 8 bases agree with TRBD1. CDR1 is SGHRS and CDR2 is YFSETQ in the germline V gene. The CDR3 spans 13 residues. J lost 7 bases, V lost 4 bases, and 6 bases had no gene match. CDR3 residues: CASSVDREGGYTF. The DNA of the CDR3 is TGCGCCAGCAGCGTGGACAGGGAGGGTGGCTACACCTTC. The complete variable domain, with remaining parts taken from reference TRBV5-1 and TRBJ1-2, reads KAGVTQTPRYLIKTRGQQVTLSCSPISGHRSVSWYQQTPGQGLQFLFEYFSETQRNKGNFPGRFSGRQFSNSRSEMNVSTLELGDSALYLCASSVDREGGYTFGSGTRLTVV.

CDR3 DNA: TGCGCCAGCAGTGTGACTAGCCTCACAGATACGCAGTATTTT. This encodes CASSVTSLTDTQYF. The chain is built from TRBV10-2 and TRBJ2-3, with TRBD2 matching 7 bases. Germline CDR1 and CDR2: WSHSY and SAAADI. V lost 4 bases and J lost 2; bases outside the gene matches: 3. This CDR3 contains 14 residues.

The chain carries TRBV6-1 and TRBJ1-6; D may be TRBD1 (6 bases). CDR1 and CDR2 from the germline V gene are MNHNS and SASEGT. The germline V and J ends were trimmed by 6 bases and 7 bases, with 19 bases remaining between them. CDR3 size: 16 residues. The CDR3 region has the DNA TGTGCCAGCAGCCCAGGACCAAAAGGGGGAAATTCACCCCTCCACTTT. Protein product: CASSPGPKGGNSPLHF.

The chain combines TRBV7-3 with TRBJ1-3; D might be TRBD1 (5 bases). Germline assignment: CDR1 SGHTA and CDR2 FQGTGA. The CDR3 extends over 14 amino acids. V shed 4 bases and J shed 2 bases, with 9 bases lying between them. CDR3 sequence reads: CASSSQGAGNTIYF. The CDR3 nucleotides read TGTGCCAGCAGCTCGCAGGGAGCTGGAAACACCATATATTTT.

This clonotype appeared many times. The rearrangement links TRBV28 to TRBJ2-1; D tentatively fits TRBD1 or TRBD2 (5 bases each). The germline V gene has CDR1 MDHEN and CDR2 SYDVKM. V was shortened by 10 bases and J by 9 bases, with 25 bases between the two germline ends. This CDR3 region has 15 residues. In DNA, the CDR3 is TGTGCCACCCTATACCCAACTAGTTTTAGGGGTGAGCAGTTCTTC. It specifies CATLYPTSFRGEQFF.

The chain recombines TRBV3-1 with TRBJ1-5; D unresolved. The CDR3 sequence is 19 residues long. The V end lost 4 bases, the J end lost 1 base, and 23 bases lay between the germline ends. The germline V gene has CDR1 LGHDT and CDR2 YNNKEL (reference sequence). CDR3 sequence: CASSPPDTTVLKSNQPQHF. The CDR3 DNA reads as TGTGCCAGCAGCCCTCCCGACACCACCGTTTTGAAGAGCAATCAGCCCCAGCATTTT.

This rearrangement joins TRBV9 to TRBJ2-2; TRBD2 aligns across 11 bases. Germline V CDR1 and CDR2: SGDLS, YYNGEE. The ends lost 4 bases at V and 3 bases at J; junction bases unmatched: 11. The length of the CDR3 is 18 residues. CDR3 in amino acids: CASSSPGTSGEYTGELFF. The DNA of the CDR3 is TGTGCCAGCAGCAGTCCAGGGACTAGCGGAGAATACACCGGGGAGCTGTTTTTT.

The chain couples TRBV5-1 to TRBJ1-1, with D possibly being TRBD1 (6 bases). V was shortened by 0 bases and J by 0 bases, with 27 bases between the two germline ends. Germline V lookup: CDR1 SGHRS, CDR2 YFSETQ. The CDR3 spans 21 residues. CDR3 in amino acids: CASSLGSRGGPGGNMNTEAFF. DNA of the CDR3: TGCGCCAGCAGCTTGGGCTCTAGAGGGGGACCGGGGGGGAATATGAACACTGAAGCTTTCTTT.

This clonotype was counted a few times. The chain couples TRBV10-3 to TRBJ2-1; either TRBD1 or TRBD2 may fit D (7 bases each). The CDR3 loop spans 12 amino acids. The V end was cut by 10 bases, the J end by 5 bases, with 12 bases between. Germline V gene lookup returns CDR1 ENHRY and CDR2 SYGVKD. CDR3 DNA sequence: TGTGCCACAGGGGGGGCCCACAATGAGCAGTTCTTC. Encoded protein: CATGGAHNEQFF.

The table lists this clonotype with a few counts. The chain combines TRBV21-1 with TRBJ2-7; TRBD2 was called by the table and not checked on the DNA. TRBV21-1 is a recognized pseudogene. The CDR3 length is 11 residues. As DNA, the CDR3 is TGTGCCAGCGGTCCGACTAGCGGCTTGTACTTC. It encodes CASGPTSGLYF.

The gene calls are TRBV5-1 and TRBJ2-6, with D unresolved. The germline V gene has CDR1 SGHRS and CDR2 YFSETQ. This CDR3 spans 15 amino acids. With 4 bases removed from V and 0 bases from J, the gap between germline ends came to 8 bases. The CDR3 loop reads CASSPTISGANVLTF. CDR3 DNA: TGCGCCAGCAGCCCTACGATCTCTGGGGCCAACGTCCTGACTTTC.

The rearrangement joins TRBV29-1 to TRBJ1-2, with D unclear. CDR3 length: 11 amino acids. The ends were cut back, 4 bases at V and 8 bases at J, with 11 bases in the middle. Per germline, CDR1 SQVTM and CDR2 ANQGSEA. The CDR3 region has the DNA TGCAGCGTTGTCAGCCCGGCGGGCTACACCTTC. Amino acids: CSVVSPAGYTF.

V and J are TRBV28 and TRBJ1-6, with D possibly TRBD1 on 6 matching bases. V lost 7 bases and J 1 base, leaving 14 bases between the germline ends. The CDR3 has 16 amino acids. Germline V gene data show CDR1 as MDHEN and CDR2 as SYDVKM. The CDR3 sequence: CASKRRRGSYNSPLHF. DNA for the CDR3: TGTGCCAGCAAAAGGAGGAGGGGGTCCTATAATTCACCCCTCCACTTT.

This clonotype turned up a few times. The chain links TRBV10-3 to TRBJ1-1, with TRBD1 as a possible D gene (6 bases). V was trimmed by 7 bases and J by 0 bases, leaving 12 bases between them. The CDR3 extends over 14 amino acids. Germline values: CDR1 ENHRY, CDR2 SYGVKD. In DNA, the CDR3 is TGTGCCATCAAACCCGGACAGCTGAACACTGAAGCTTTCTTT. Its translation: CAIKPGQLNTEAFF.

The chain couples TRBV24-1 to TRBJ2-5; TRBD1 agrees at 8 bases. V lost 2 bases and J lost 5; bases outside the gene matches: 21. The CDR3 is made up of 20 amino acids. Germline values: CDR1 KGHDR, CDR2 SFDVKD. CDR3 loop: CATSDSIGTGGTRLLETQYF. For the CDR3, the DNA is TGTGCCACCAGTGATTCCATCGGGACAGGAGGTACGAGGTTGCTGGAGACCCAGTACTTC.

This clonotype was observed at least ten times. CDR3 coding DNA: TGTGCCAGCAGATCCACCGGGACAGGGGTCCCTTACAATGAGCAGTTCTTC. As protein: CASRSTGTGVPYNEQFF. The V call is TRBV6-1, the J call TRBJ2-1; TRBD1 matches 10 bases. V gave up 6 bases and J gave up 4 bases; unmatched junction bases: 12. This CDR3 contains 17 residues. Germline assignment: CDR1 MNHNS and CDR2 SASEGT.

This rearrangement joins TRBV9 to TRBJ2-3; D is ambiguous. CDR3 length: 14 residues. Trimming cost V 3 bases and J 2 bases, with 10 bases left between them. Germline V CDR1 and CDR2: SGDLS, YYNGEE. CDR3 DNA: TGTGCCAGCAGCGCATCTTACCACACAGATACGCAGTATTTT. This encodes CASSASYHTDTQYF.

The V call is TRBV12-3 or TRBV12-4, the J call TRBJ2-3; 10 bases are shared with TRBD2. This CDR3 is 15 amino acids long. V gave up 6 bases and J gave up 4 bases; unmatched junction bases: 7. The CDR3 DNA sequence: TGTGCCAGCAGCGGACTAGCGGTATTTCCAGATACGCAGTATTTT. Protein sequence: CASSGLAVFPDTQYF.

The chain couples TRBV30 to TRBJ1-1; D may be TRBD1 (6 bases). This CDR3 is built from 11 residues. Trimming pared 3 bases from V and 8 bases from J, leaving 10 bases between. Germline V gene sequence: CDR1 GTSNPN, CDR2 SVGIG (reference sequence). The CDR3 is CAWSDRSEAFF. Here the CDR3 DNA reads TGTGCCTGGAGCGACAGGTCGGAAGCTTTCTTT.

The V call is TRBV7-9, the J call TRBJ1-1; D remains ambiguous. Germline V gene sequence: CDR1 SEHNR, CDR2 FQNEAQ (reference sequence). The CDR3 loop spans 12 amino acids. V lost 5 bases and J 3 bases, leaving 7 bases between the germline ends. The CDR3 DNA sequence: TGTGCCAGCAGCCCAACATACACTGAAGCTTTCTTT. Its translation: CASSPTYTEAFF.

The chain carries TRBV28 and TRBJ2-3, with D hard to call. Trimming took 6 bases from V and 6 from J, leaving 22 bases between them. Per germline, CDR1 MDHEN and CDR2 SYDVKM. CDR3 length equals 16 residues. The CDR3 DNA sequence: TGTGCCAGCAGCAAACCTTATGGCAGCCCCTTTGATACGCAGTATTTT. Its protein is CASSKPYGSPFDTQYF. Based on the CDR3 plus reference TRBV28 and TRBJ2-3, the full variable domain is DVKVTQSSRYLVKRTGEKVFLECVQDMDHENMFWYRQDPGLGLRLIYFSYDVKMKEKGDIPEGYSVSREKKERFSLILESASTNQTSMYLCASSKPYGSPFDTQYFGPGTRLTVL.

The chain carries TRBV12-3 or TRBV12-4 and TRBJ2-1; D is possibly TRBD1 or TRBD2 (5 bases each). The V gene lost 7 bases and the J gene lost 8 bases, with 18 bases spanning the gap. This CDR3 region has 14 residues. The CDR3 nucleotides are TGTGCCAGCACCCTCGGATCCCGGGGCCATGAGCAGTTCTTC. It encodes CASTLGSRGHEQFF.

The chain carries TRBV20-1 and TRBJ2-1, with 10 bases fitting TRBD2. Germline assignment: CDR1 DFQATT and CDR2 SNEGSKA (reference sequence). The trim removed 2 bases at V and 6 bases at J, leaving 19 bases unmatched. The CDR3 covers 19 residues. The CDR3 reads CSARPPFIVGGLASNEQFF. In DNA form, the CDR3 reads TGCAGTGCTAGACCACCGTTTATTGTCGGGGGACTAGCGTCCAATGAGCAGTTCTTC.

This clonotype occurred many times. The gene calls are TRBV18 and TRBJ2-1; no firm D call. This CDR3 region has 11 residues. V lost 4 bases and J lost 5, with 3 bases in between. Germline V CDR1 and CDR2: KGHSH, LQKENI. The CDR3 DNA reads TGTGCCAGCTCACTTAACAATGAGCAGTTCTTC. Its translation is CASSLNNEQFF.

This chain uses TRBV28 with TRBJ2-1; a possible D gene is TRBD2 (5 bases). Germline V gene sequence: CDR1 MDHEN, CDR2 SYDVKM. Trimming left V 3 bases short and J 4 bases short, with 13 bases between. The CDR3 is 15 residues long. Here the CDR3 reads CASSFVEVRYNEQFF. For the CDR3, the DNA is TGTGCCAGCAGTTTTGTGGAGGTCCGGTACAATGAGCAGTTCTTC.

This clonotype was counted ten times or more. The CDR3 reads CASSLGGGGRGETQYF. The CDR3 DNA reads as TGTGCCAGCAGCTTAGGGGGAGGAGGGAGGGGAGAGACCCAGTACTTC. V usage is TRBV7-8 and J usage is TRBJ2-5, with 7 nucleotides matching TRBD2. CDR1 and CDR2 from the germline V gene are SGHVS and FQNEAQ. The CDR3 runs 16 residues. V lost 1 base and J lost 4; bases outside the gene matches: 9.

This clonotype has ten or more counts. The V and J genes are TRBV5-1 and TRBJ2-3; no clear D. CDR1 is SGHRS, CDR2 YFSETQ, per germline. CDR3 length equals 12 residues. Trimming removed 1 base from V and 9 bases from J, with 9 bases in between. CDR3 sequence: CASSLNVGTQYF. The CDR3, as DNA: TGCGCCAGCAGCTTGAACGTCGGCACGCAGTATTTT.